This record concerns one TCR beta chain sequence. Its antigen is unidentified. The germline V gene encodes CDR1 LGHDT and CDR2 YNNKEL (reference sequence). The CDR3 sequence is 16 residues long. The V end was cut by 0 bases, the J end by 2 bases, with 10 bases between. The data originate from a study of T cell responses to AZD1222 COVID-19 vaccine. Overall study context: Doses given second, at about 4 or about 12 weeks, were pooled. Study-wide results and limits: Baseline serology detected seropositivity in only six AZD1222 recipients. Spike-specific TCRs gained breadth and depth after people received two AZD1222 doses.

The repertoire was sequenced with immunoSEQ multiplex PCR; TCRdb's copy has only in-frame clones and lacks some. There are approximately 90,000 clones in the sample; roughly nine tenths occur only once, and 12% lies in the top ten. Sample: peripheral blood, taken on day 0 of AZD1222 vaccination. The genes are TRBV3-1 (or the pseudogene TRBV3-2) and TRBJ2-2; unclear D gene. This receptor was identified in an adult in good health. CDR3 sequence reads: CASSQDLGINTGELFF. The CDR3 bases are TGTGCCAGCAGCCAAGATTTAGGAATTAACACCGGGGAGCTGTTTTTT.